The 10 T cell receptor beta chains below all came from one sample that was sequenced in a study of blood T cell repertoires in COVID-19. TCRdb keeps only in-frame clones here, not all; method: immunoSEQ multiplex PCR. The sample has under 250,000 clones; 87% are singletons. Sequencing input: PBMCs or T cells enriched from blood (not recorded which). All receptors derive from a woman in her 30s with acute COVID-19.

The chain has TRBV25-1 and TRBJ1-6, with 7 bases that match TRBD1. The length of the CDR3 is 15 residues. Trimming took 10 bases from V and 3 from J; bases not matched to a gene: 9. Germline loops: CDR1 MGHDK, CDR2 SYGVNS. CDR3 residues: CATRDSASYNSPLHF. DNA for the CDR3: TGTGCCACCCGGGACAGCGCAAGCTATAATTCACCCCTCCACTTT.

This clone was recorded at least ten times. The rearrangement uses TRBV11-2 and TRBJ1-4, with 12 bases lining up with TRBD1. The CDR3 length is 16 residues. The trim removed 3 bases at V and 9 bases at J, leaving 8 bases unmatched. CDR1 and CDR2 from the germline V gene are SGHAT and FQNNGV. CDR3 in amino acids: CASSLGTGTGGKKLFF. The CDR3 DNA is TGTGCCAGCAGCTTGGGAACCGGGACAGGGGGCAAAAAACTGTTTTTT.

The V and J genes are TRBV6-5 and TRBJ1-1, with D possibly being TRBD1 (6 bases). The CDR3 has 15 amino acids. V was cut by 4 bases and J by 0 bases, with 12 bases left in between. Germline V gives CDR1 MNHEY, CDR2 SVGAGI. The CDR3 spells CASSFRQELNTEAFF. In nucleotides, the CDR3 is TGTGCCAGCAGTTTCCGACAGGAGCTGAACACTGAAGCTTTCTTT.

This clone was counted a single time. V is TRBV2 and J is TRBJ2-2; 7 nucleotides align to TRBD1. The V segment lost 3 bases and the J segment 6 bases; nucleotides outside the gene matches: 7. Germline assignment: CDR1 SNHLY and CDR2 FYNNEI. CDR3 length: 15 residues. This CDR3 reads CASSDLDRTAGELFF. Here the CDR3 DNA reads TGTGCCAGCAGTGACTTGGACAGGACCGCCGGGGAGCTGTTTTTT.

This clone was seen a handful of times. The CDR3 spells CSAEQGNFAEAFF. CDR3 sequence (DNA): TGCAGCGCCGAACAGGGGAATTTCGCTGAAGCTTTCTTT. The chain uses TRBV29-1 and TRBJ1-1, with 7 bases that match TRBD1. V lost 7 bases and J lost 6; bases outside the gene matches: 11. The CDR3 sequence is 13 residues long. In germline, CDR1 is SQVTM, CDR2 ANQGSEA.

The CDR3 DNA sequence: TGTGCCAGCAGCCAAGATCGGGTTTATACTGAAGCTTTCTTT. This codes for CASSQDRVYTEAFF. This chain links TRBV14 with TRBJ1-1; D unresolved. Germline lookup yields CDR1 SGHDN and CDR2 FVKESK. The CDR3 has 14 residues. The V gene lost 0 bases and the J gene lost 5 bases, with 10 bases spanning the gap.

This clone was seen a single time. V usage is TRBV25-1 and J usage is TRBJ2-7; D might be TRBD2 (5 bases). V was cut by 4 bases and J by 3 bases, with 7 bases left in between. CDR3 length: 12 amino acids. CDR1 is MGHDK, CDR2 SYGVNS, per germline. As DNA, the CDR3 is TGTGCCAGCAGTGGGGGAGACTACGAGCAGTACTTC. This gives the protein CASSGGDYEQYF.

The CDR3 DNA is TGTGCCAGCAGTATTTCCGGCGGCGGTACAGATACGCAGTATTTT. Translating it yields CASSISGGGTDTQYF. The V call is TRBV11-2, the J call TRBJ2-3, with D unresolved. Trimming left V 6 bases short and J 3 bases short, with 16 bases between. The germline CDR1 and CDR2 sequences are SGHAT and FQNNGV. The length of the CDR3 is 15 residues.

The CDR3 bases are TGTGCCAGCAGTTTCAAGGGGGCGATAAACACTGAAGCTTTCTTT. Protein sequence: CASSFKGAINTEAFF. The chain couples TRBV28 to TRBJ1-1; 7 nucleotides align to TRBD1. This CDR3 is built from 15 residues. Germline CDR1 is MDHEN and CDR2 is SYDVKM. Unmatched junction bases numbered 6, after V lost 3 bases and J lost 2 bases.

The rearrangement links TRBV6-6 to TRBJ2-2; TRBD1 agrees at 9 bases. V lost 7 bases, J lost 3 bases, and 6 bases stayed unmatched. There are 15 residues in the CDR3. Germline loops: CDR1 MNHNY, CDR2 SVGAGI (reference sequence). The CDR3: CASTRRQGDTGELFF. The CDR3 region has the DNA TGTGCCAGCACCCGGAGACAGGGGGACACCGGGGAGCTGTTTTTT.